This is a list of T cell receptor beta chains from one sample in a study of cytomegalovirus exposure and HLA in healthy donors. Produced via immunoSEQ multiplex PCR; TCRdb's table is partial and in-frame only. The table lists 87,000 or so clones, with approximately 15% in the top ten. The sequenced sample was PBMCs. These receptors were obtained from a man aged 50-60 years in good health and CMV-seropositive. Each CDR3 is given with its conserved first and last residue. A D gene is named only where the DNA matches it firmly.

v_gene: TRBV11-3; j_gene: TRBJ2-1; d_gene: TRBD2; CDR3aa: CASSSTSGTELFF; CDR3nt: TGTGCCAGCAGCTCGACTAGCGGGACCGAGTTGTTCTTC
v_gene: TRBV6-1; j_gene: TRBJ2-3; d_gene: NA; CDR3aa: CASSEAPGMADTQYF; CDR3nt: TGTGCCAGCAGTGAAGCACCAGGTATGGCAGATACGCAGTATTTT
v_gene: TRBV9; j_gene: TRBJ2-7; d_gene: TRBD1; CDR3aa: CASSAPGQYEQYF; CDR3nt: TGTGCCAGCAGCGCTCCGGGACAGTACGAGCAGTACTTC
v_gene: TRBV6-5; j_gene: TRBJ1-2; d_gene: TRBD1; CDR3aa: CASSPRTGINYGYTF; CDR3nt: TGTGCCAGCAGCCCCCGGACAGGAATTAACTATGGCTACACCTTC
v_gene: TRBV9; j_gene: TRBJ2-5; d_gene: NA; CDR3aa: CASSTRDQETQYF; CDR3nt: TGTGCCAGCAGCACCCGGGACCAAGAGACCCAGTACTTC
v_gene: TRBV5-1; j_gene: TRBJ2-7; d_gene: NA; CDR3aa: CASSFSGEEEQYF; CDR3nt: TGCGCCAGCAGCTTCTCGGGAGAAGAAGAGCAGTACTTC
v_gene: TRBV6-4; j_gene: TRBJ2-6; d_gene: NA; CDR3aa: CASSDSNSPQVLTF; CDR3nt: TGTGCCAGCAGTGACTCGAACAGCCCCCAGGTCCTGACTTTC
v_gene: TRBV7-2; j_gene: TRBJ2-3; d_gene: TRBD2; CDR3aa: CASSLDGGTSGTNTQYF; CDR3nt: TGTGCCAGCAGCTTAGACGGGGGGACTAGCGGGACGAATACGCAGTATTTT
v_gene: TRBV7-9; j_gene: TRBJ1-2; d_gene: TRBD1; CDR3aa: CASSLANFQGGFHGYTF; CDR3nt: TGTGCCAGCAGCTTAGCAAACTTTCAGGGGGGATTTCATGGCTACACCTTC
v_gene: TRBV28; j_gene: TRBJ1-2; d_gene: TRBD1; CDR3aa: CASSQGQGKYGYTF; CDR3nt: TGTGCCAGCAGTCAAGGACAGGGAAAATATGGCTACACCTTC
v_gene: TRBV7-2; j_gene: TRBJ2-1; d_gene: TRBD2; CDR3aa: CASSFSKQPGLKDLDEQFF; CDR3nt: TGTGCCAGCAGCTTCTCCAAACAACCGGGACTAAAAGATCTCGATGAGCAGTTCTTC
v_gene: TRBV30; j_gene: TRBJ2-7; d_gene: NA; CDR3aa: CAWSGALYEQYF; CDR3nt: TGTGCCTGGAGTGGGGCCCTATACGAGCAGTACTTC
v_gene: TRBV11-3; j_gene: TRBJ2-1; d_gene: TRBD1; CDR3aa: CASSPGTGWVNEQFF; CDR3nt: TGTGCCAGCAGCCCCGGGACAGGGTGGGTAAATGAGCAGTTCTTC
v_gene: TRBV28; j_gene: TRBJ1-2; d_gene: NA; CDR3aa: CASSPLPRGLNYGYTF; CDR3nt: TGTGCCAGCAGCCCGCTCCCGCGGGGATTGAACTATGGCTACACCTTC
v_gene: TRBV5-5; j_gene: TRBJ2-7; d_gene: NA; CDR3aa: CASSLQEIYEQYF; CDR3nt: TGTGCCAGCAGCTTGCAGGAAATTTACGAGCAGTACTTC
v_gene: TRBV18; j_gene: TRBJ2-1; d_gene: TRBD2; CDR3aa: CASSPGTSGRWNEQFF; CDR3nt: TGTGCCAGCTCACCAGGGACTAGCGGGAGATGGAATGAGCAGTTCTTC
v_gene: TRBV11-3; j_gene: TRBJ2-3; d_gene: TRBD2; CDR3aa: CASSLRAGGLTDTQYF; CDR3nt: TGTGCCAGCAGCCTCCGAGCGGGAGGACTGACAGATACGCAGTATTTT
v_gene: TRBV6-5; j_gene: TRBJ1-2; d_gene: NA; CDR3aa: CASSYSDKVYGYTF; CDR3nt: TGTGCCAGCAGTTACTCGGACAAGGTCTATGGCTACACCTTC
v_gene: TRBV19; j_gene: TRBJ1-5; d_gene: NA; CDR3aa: CASRITNQAGPQHF; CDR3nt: TGTGCCAGTAGGATTACCAACCAAGCTGGGCCCCAGCATTTT
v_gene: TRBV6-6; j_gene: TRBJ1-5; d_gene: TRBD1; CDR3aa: CASSTDRASNQPQHF; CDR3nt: TGTGCCAGCAGTACCGACAGGGCGAGCAATCAGCCCCAGCATTTT
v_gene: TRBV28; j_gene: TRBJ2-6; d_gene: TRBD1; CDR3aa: CASIGQGAGANVLTF; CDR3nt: TGTGCCAGCATCGGACAGGGAGCTGGGGCCAACGTCCTGACTTTC
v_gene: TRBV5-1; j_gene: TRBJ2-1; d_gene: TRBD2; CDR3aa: CASSAQPSGVSYNEQFF; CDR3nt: TGCGCCAGCAGCGCACAACCTAGCGGAGTCTCCTACAATGAGCAGTTCTTC
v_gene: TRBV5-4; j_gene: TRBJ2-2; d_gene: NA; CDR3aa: CASSLGSGAWYGELFF; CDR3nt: TGTGCCAGCAGCTTGGGATCGGGAGCTTGGTACGGGGAGCTGTTTTTT
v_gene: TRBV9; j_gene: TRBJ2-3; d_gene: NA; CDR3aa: CASSVETFSTDTQYF; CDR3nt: TGTGCCAGCAGCGTAGAGACTTTTAGCACAGATACGCAGTATTTT
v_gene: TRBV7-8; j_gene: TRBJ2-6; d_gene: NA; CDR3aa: CASSLSGHGESGANVLTF; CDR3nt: TGTGCCAGCAGCTTAAGTGGGCATGGGGAGTCTGGGGCCAACGTCCTGACTTTC
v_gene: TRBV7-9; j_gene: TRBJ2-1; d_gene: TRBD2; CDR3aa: CASSSRLAVYNEQFF; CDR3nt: TGTGCCAGCAGCTCTCGACTAGCAGTCTACAATGAGCAGTTCTTC
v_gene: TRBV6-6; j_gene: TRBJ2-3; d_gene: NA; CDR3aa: CASSSPGTSTDTQYF; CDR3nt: TGTGCCAGCAGTTCCCCCGGGACTAGCACAGATACGCAGTATTTT
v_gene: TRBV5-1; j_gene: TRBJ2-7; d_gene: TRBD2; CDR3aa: CASSFLAGEGEQYF; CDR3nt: TGCGCCAGCAGCTTCCTAGCGGGAGAGGGCGAGCAGTACTTC
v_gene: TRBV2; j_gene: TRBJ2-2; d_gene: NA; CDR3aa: CASRAGSTGELFF; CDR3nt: TGTGCCAGCAGGGCAGGAAGCACCGGGGAGCTGTTTTTT
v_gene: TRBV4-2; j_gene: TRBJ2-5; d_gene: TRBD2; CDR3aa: CASSQSEREEETQYF; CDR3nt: TGTGCCAGCAGCCAATCGGAGCGGGAGGAAGAGACCCAGTACTTC
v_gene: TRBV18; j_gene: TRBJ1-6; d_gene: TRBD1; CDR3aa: CASSLTGDNSPLHF; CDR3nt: TGTGCCAGCTCACTGACAGGGGACAATTCACCCCTCCACTTT
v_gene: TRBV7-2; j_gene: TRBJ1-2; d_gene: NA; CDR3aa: CASRLANYGYTF; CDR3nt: TGTGCCAGCAGACTAGCTAACTATGGCTACACCTTC
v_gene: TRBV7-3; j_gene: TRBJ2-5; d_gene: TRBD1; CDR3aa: CASSLDRDKTQYF; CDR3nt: TGTGCCAGCAGCTTGGACAGGGACAAGACCCAGTACTTC
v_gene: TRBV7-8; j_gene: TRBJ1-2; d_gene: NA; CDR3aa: CASSEYPIRGYTF; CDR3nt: TGTGCCAGCAGCGAATACCCTATACGGGGCTACACCTTC
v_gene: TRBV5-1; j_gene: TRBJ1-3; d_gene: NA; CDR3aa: CASSLAPGGNTIYF; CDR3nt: TGCGCCAGCAGCTTGGCTCCGGGGGGAAACACCATATATTTT
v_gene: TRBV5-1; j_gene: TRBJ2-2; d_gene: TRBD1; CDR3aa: CASSFRQGWAGELFF; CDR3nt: TGCGCCAGCAGCTTTCGACAGGGCTGGGCCGGGGAGCTGTTTTTT
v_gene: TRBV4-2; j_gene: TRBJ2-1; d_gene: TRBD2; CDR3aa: CASSPRAGGAGEQFF; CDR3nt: TGTGCCAGCAGCCCTCGTGCGGGGGGGGCGGGTGAGCAGTTCTTC
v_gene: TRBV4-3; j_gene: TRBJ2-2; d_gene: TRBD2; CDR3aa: CASSHGGANTGELFF; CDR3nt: TGCGCCAGCAGCCACGGGGGGGCGAACACCGGGGAGCTGTTTTTT
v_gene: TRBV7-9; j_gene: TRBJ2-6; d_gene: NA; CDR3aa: CASRHRVLTPSSGANVLTF; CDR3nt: TGTGCCAGCAGACACAGGGTTCTAACCCCGAGCTCTGGGGCCAACGTCCTGACTTTC
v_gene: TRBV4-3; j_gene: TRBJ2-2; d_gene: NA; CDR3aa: CASSQERGLRPQGTGELFF; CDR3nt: TGCGCCAGCAGCCAAGAAAGAGGTTTGCGGCCCCAGGGCACCGGGGAGCTGTTTTTT
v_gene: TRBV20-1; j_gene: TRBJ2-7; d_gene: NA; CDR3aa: CSAKDNYEQYF; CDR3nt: TGCAGTGCTAAGGACAACTACGAGCAGTACTTC
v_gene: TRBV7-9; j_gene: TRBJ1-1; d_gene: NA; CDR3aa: CASSAQGNTEAFF; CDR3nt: TGTGCCAGCAGCGCACAGGGGAACACTGAAGCTTTCTTT